The sequence of this T cell receptor (beta chain) was determined in a study of graft-versus-host responses after intestinal transplantation. About the study: Once they had received anti-thymocyte globulin induction, all recipients took tacrolimus and steroids for around 3 years. Study results and caveats: With peak circulating GvH clone levels came an association with early post-transplant HvG declines. Detected in recipient marrow were GvH clones, some of which were first observed in ileum or blood.

J gave up 4 bases and V 4 bases, and 1 base lay outside the gene matches. CDR3 length: 12 amino acids. Looked up from germline, CDR1 is SGHNT and CDR2 is YENEEA. Some clones are missing from TCRdb's copy, which holds only in-frame ones; the method was immunoSEQ multiplex PCR. The data hold tens of thousands of clones, with about 95% observed a single time. On this clone: Its specificity is unknown.

The specimen comprised PBMCs, sampled more than 310 days after intestinal transplant. The chain carries TRBV11-3 and TRBJ2-7, with TRBD1 matching over 7 bases. The sequence came from a human patient who received an intestinal transplant, so some T cells may come from the graft donor. The CDR3 nucleotides are TGTGCCAGCAGCTGGGACAGTTACGAGCAGTACTTC. Translated, it gives CASSWDSYEQYF.